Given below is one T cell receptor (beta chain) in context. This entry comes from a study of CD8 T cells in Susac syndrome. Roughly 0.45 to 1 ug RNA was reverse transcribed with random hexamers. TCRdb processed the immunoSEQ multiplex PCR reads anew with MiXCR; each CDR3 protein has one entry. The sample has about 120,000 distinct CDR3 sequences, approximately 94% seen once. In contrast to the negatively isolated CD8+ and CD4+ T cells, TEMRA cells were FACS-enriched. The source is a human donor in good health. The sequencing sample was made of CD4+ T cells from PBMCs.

The CDR3 DNA reads as TGTGCCAGCAGTTACTCGATCGCGTCTCAGGACGAGTACTTC. Amino acids: CASSYSIASQDEYF. The rearrangement joins TRBV6-2 or TRBV6-3 to TRBJ2-7, with D unresolved. This CDR3 comprises 14 residues. Per germline, CDR1 MNHEY and CDR2 SVGEGT. Trimming shortened V by 0 bases and J by 11 bases, and 17 bases separated the two germline ends.